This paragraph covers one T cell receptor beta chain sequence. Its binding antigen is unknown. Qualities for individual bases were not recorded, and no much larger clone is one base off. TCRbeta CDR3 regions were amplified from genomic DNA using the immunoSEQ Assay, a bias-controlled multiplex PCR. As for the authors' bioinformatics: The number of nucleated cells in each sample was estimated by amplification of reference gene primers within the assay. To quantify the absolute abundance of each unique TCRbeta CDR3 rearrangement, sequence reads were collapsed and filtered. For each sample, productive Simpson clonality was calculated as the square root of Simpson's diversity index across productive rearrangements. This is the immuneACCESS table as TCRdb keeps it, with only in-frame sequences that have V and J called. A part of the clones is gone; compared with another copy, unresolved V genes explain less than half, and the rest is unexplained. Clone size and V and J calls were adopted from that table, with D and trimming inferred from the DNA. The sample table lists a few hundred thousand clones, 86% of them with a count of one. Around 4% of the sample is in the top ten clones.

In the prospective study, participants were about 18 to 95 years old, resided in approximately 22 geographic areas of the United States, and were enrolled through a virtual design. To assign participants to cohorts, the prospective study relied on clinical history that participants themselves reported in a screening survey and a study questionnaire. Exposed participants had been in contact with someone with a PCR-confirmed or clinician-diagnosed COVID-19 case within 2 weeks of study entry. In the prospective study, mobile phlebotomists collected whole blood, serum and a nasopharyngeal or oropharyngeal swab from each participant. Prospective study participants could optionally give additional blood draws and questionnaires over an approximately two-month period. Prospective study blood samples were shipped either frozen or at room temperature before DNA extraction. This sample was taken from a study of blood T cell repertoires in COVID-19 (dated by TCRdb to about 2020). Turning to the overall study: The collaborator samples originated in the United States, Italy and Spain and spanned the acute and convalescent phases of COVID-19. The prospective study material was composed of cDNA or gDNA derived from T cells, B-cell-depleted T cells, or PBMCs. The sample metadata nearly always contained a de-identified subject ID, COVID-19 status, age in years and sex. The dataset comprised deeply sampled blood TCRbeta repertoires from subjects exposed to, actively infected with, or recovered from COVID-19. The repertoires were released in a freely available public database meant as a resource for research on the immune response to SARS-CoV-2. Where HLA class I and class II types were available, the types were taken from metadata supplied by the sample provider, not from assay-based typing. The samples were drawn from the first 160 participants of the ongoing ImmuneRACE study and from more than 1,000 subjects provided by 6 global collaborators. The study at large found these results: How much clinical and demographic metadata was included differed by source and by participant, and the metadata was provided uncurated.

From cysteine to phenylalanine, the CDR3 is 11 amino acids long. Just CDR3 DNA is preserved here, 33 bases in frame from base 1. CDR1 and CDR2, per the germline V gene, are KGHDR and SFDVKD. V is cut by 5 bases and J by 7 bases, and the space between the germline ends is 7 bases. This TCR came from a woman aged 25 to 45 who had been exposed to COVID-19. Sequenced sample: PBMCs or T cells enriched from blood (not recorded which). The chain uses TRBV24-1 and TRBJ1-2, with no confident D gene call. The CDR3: CATSVGAGYTF. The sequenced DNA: TGTGCCACCAGTGTTGGAGCTGGCTACACCTTC.